Shown below are 8 T cell receptor beta chains from a single sample sequenced in a study of blood T cell repertoires in COVID-19. Profiling relied on immunoSEQ multiplex PCR, and the TCRdb table lists in-frame clones only, not all of them. The sample has nearly 200,000 clones, 80% to 85% seen once; the top ten hold less than 20%. Material: peripheral blood. The source is a human donor in a cohort sampled during active COVID-19.

This chain uses TRBV3-1 (or the pseudogene TRBV3-2) with TRBJ2-7; 7 bases match TRBD1. The CDR3 is 16 amino acids. V gave up 4 bases and J gave up 2 bases; unmatched junction bases: 11. Germline V gene sequence: CDR1 LGHDT, CDR2 YNNKEL (reference sequence). The CDR3 protein is CASSRHLDRVTYEQYF. The CDR3, as DNA: TGTGCCAGCAGCCGCCACCTCGACAGGGTAACCTACGAGCAGTACTTC.

This clone was observed once. The chain recombines TRBV5-8 with TRBJ2-5, with 8 bases lining up with TRBD2. Germline values: CDR1 SGHTS, CDR2 YDEGEE. This CDR3 spans 15 amino acids. Germline trimming cut 4 bases from V and 5 bases from J; bases unmatched to any gene: 10. CDR3 nucleotide sequence: TGTGCCAGCAGCCCCGAAGGACTAGCTGGGGAGACCCAGTACTTC. It codes for CASSPEGLAGETQYF. The variable domain in full, completed from reference TRBV5-8 and TRBJ2-5, reads EAGVTQSPTHLIKTRGQQATLRCSPISGHTSVYWYQQALGLGLQFLLWYDEGEERNRGNFPPRFSGRQFPNYSSELNVNALELEDSALYLCASSPEGLAGETQYFGPGTRLLVL.

This clone was recorded only once. The rearrangement links TRBV15 to TRBJ2-7, with 8 positions matching TRBD2. V lost 5 bases to trimming and J lost 6 bases; unmatched junction nucleotides: 3. This CDR3 is 12 amino acids long. In germline, CDR1 is LNHNV, CDR2 YYDKDF (reference sequence). Here the CDR3 reads CATSPGGAEQYF. In DNA form, the CDR3 reads TGTGCCACCAGCCCCGGGGGGGCCGAGCAGTACTTC.

The rearrangement uses TRBV5-1 and TRBJ2-3, with TRBD1 matching over 8 bases. The J segment lost 2 bases and the V segment lost 0 bases, leaving 5 bases of the junction unmatched. Germline V gene lookup returns CDR1 SGHRS and CDR2 YFSETQ. The CDR3 runs 16 residues. In DNA, the CDR3 is TGCGCCAGCAGCTTGGGCAGGGGGCCCTACACAGATACGCAGTATTTT. This gives the protein CASSLGRGPYTDTQYF.

This clone was counted a single time. The V call is TRBV6-6, the J call TRBJ2-7; the match to TRBD2 covers 9 bases. Germline CDR1 and CDR2: MNHNY and SVGAGI (reference sequence). The CDR3 length is 14 residues. With V trimmed by 6 bases and J by 1 base, 4 bases remained unmatched. CDR3: CASRRAGGSYEQYV. The CDR3 DNA reads as TGTGCCAGCAGAAGAGCGGGGGGATCCTACGAGCAGTACGTC.

The chain recombines TRBV27 with TRBJ1-2; D ambiguous. The CDR3 is 18 amino acids. Germline V gene sequence: CDR1 MNHEY, CDR2 SMNVEV (reference sequence). Trimming left V 4 bases short and J 4 bases short, with 25 bases between. The CDR3 sequence: CASSSRSGSEVLIYGYTF. CDR3 coding DNA: TGTGCCAGCAGTTCGCGGTCGGGGTCCGAGGTTTTAATCTATGGCTACACCTTC.

The chain joins TRBV15 to TRBJ1-5, with a weak D call TRBD1 (5 bases). V lost 1 base and J lost 1, with 17 bases in between. Germline CDR1 and CDR2: LNHNV and YYDKDF (reference sequence). The CDR3 sequence is 18 residues long. The CDR3 region is CATSRARWGEPSNQPQHF. In DNA form, the CDR3 reads TGTGCCACCAGCAGAGCCAGGTGGGGGGAGCCCAGCAATCAGCCCCAGCATTTT.

This clone appeared once. V usage is TRBV27 and J usage is TRBJ1-4; D is uncertain. Germline assignment: CDR1 MNHEY and CDR2 SMNVEV (reference sequence). Deletions cut 3 bases from V and 10 bases from J, with 21 bases between. The CDR3 sequence is 16 residues long. The CDR3 sequence is CASSLVGDRRRGKLFF. CDR3 nucleotides: TGTGCCAGCAGTTTGGTGGGTGATCGACGTCGGGGAAAACTGTTTTTT.